This T cell receptor beta chain was recorded in a study of blood T cell repertoires in COVID-19. In the study overall: From the United States, Italy and Spain came samples of acute and convalescent COVID-19.

The Seattle patients joined while their infection was active and were tracked longitudinally afterward. Germline values: CDR1 LNHDA, CDR2 SQIVND (reference sequence). V was pared by 3 bases and J by 6 bases, with 3 bases of the junction left unmatched. The CDR3 sequence is 14 residues long. Source study methods: Estimates of nucleated cell counts were drawn from the amplification of reference gene primers. The assay was immunoSEQ multiplex PCR, and TCRdb's table has in-frame clones only and misses some. V, J and clone size are those of that table, while D and trimming were read from the DNA. The sample shows around 47,000 clones, 65% to 85% of them seen only once.

The TCR sequence derives from a woman older than 75 with COVID-19, enrolled during active disease. V usage is TRBV19 and J usage is TRBJ2-2; 8 nucleotides agree with TRBD2. The sample was peripheral blood. The CDR3 nucleotides read TGTGCCAGTAGTATTCGGGGGGGGGCCGGGGAGCTGTTTTTT. Amino acids: CASSIRGGAGELFF.